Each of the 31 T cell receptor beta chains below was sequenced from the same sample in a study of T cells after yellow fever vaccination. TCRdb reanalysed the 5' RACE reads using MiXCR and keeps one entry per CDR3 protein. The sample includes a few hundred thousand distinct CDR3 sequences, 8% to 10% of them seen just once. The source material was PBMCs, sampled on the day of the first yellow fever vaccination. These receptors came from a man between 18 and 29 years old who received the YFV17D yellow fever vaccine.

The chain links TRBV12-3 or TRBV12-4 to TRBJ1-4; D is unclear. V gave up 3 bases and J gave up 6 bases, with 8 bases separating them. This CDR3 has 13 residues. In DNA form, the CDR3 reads TGTGCCAGCAGTTTTTTTACAGATGAAAAACTGTTTTTT. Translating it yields CASSFFTDEKLFF.

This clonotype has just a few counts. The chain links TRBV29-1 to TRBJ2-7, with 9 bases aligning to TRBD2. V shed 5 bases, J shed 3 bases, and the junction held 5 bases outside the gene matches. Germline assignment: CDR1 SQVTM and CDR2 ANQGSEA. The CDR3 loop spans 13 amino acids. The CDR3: CSVRGGGGYEQYF. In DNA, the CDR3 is TGCAGCGTTCGTGGCGGGGGGGGCTACGAGCAGTACTTC.

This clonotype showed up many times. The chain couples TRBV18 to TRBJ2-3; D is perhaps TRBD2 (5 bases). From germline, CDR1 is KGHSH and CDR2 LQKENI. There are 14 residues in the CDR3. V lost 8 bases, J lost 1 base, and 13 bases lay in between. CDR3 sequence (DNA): TGTGCCAGCAGCCCCCCCGGGGGCACAGATACGCAGTATTTT. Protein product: CASSPPGGTDTQYF.

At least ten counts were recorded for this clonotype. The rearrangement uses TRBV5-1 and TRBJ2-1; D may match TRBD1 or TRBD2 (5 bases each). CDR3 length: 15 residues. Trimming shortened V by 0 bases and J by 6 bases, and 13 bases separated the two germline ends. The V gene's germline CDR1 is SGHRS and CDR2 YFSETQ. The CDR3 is CASSLEGLGSNEQFF. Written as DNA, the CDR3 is TGCGCCAGCAGCTTGGAGGGGTTGGGGAGCAATGAGCAGTTCTTC. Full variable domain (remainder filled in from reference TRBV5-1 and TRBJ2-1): KAGVTQTPRYLIKTRGQQVTLSCSPISGHRSVSWYQQTPGQGLQFLFEYFSETQRNKGNFPGRFSGRQFSNSRSEMNVSTLELGDSALYLCASSLEGLGSNEQFFGPGTRLTVL.

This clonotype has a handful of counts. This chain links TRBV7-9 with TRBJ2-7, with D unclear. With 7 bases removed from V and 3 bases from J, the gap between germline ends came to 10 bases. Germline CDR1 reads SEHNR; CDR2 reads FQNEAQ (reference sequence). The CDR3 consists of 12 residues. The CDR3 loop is CASTRESYEQYF. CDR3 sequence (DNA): TGTGCCAGCACCAGAGAAAGCTACGAGCAGTACTTC.

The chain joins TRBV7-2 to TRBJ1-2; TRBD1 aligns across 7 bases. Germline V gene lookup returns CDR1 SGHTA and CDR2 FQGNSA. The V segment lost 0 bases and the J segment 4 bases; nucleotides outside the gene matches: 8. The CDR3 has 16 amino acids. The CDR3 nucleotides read TGTGCCAGCAGCTTAGCCGAGGGGGCGCTTAGCTATGGCTACACCTTC. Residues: CASSLAEGALSYGYTF.

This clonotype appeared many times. CDR3 DNA sequence: TGCAGTGCTAGGCAGGGACGCATTGACAATGAGCAGTTCTTC. Protein product: CSARQGRIDNEQFF. The V gene is TRBV20-1, the J gene TRBJ2-1, with D perhaps being TRBD1 or TRBD2 (5 bases each). CDR3 size: 14 residues. The germline V gene has CDR1 DFQATT and CDR2 SNEGSKA (reference sequence). V dropped 3 bases and J dropped 5 bases, with 14 bases sitting between them.

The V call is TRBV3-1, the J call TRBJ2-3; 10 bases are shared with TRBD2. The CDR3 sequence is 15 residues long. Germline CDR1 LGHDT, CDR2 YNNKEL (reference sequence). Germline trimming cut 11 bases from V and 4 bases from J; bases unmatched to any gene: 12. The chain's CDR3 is CASCQAGGPADTQYF. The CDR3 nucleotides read TGTGCCTCCTGCCAAGCGGGGGGGCCTGCAGATACGCAGTATTTT.

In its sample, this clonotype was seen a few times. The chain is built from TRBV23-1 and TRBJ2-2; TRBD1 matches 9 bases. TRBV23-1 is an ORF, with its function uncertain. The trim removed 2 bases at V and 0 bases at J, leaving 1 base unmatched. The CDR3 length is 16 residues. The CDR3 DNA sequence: TGCGCCAGCAGTCAAGGGACAGGGCCGAACACCGGGGAGCTGTTTTTT. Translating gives CASSQGTGPNTGELFF.

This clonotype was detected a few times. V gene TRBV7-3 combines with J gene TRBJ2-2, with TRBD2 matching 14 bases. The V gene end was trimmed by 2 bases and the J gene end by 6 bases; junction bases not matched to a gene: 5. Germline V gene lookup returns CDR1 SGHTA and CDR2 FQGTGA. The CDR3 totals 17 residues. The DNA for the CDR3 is TGTGCCAGCAGCTTAGGACTAGCGGGGGGCCAGGCCGGGGAGCTGTTTTTT. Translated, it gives CASSLGLAGGQAGELFF. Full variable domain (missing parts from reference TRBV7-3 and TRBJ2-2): GAGVSQTPSNKVTEKGKYVELRCDPISGHTALYWYRQSLGQGPEFLIYFQGTGAADDSGLPNDRFFAVRPEGSVSTLKIQRTERGDSAVYLCASSLGLAGGQAGELFFGEGSRLTVL.

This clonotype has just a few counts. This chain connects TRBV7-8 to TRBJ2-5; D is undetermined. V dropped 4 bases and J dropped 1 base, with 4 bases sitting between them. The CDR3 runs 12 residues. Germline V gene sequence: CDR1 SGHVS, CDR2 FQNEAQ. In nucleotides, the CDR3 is TGTGCCAGCAGCTCCGTCCAAGAGACCCAGTACTTC. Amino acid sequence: CASSSVQETQYF.

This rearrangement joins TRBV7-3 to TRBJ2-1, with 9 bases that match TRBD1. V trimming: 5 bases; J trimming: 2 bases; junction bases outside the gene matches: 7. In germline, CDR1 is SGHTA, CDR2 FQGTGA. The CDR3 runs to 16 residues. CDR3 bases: TGTGCCAGCAGCCCCGGGACAGGGATGACCTACAATGAGCAGTTCTTC. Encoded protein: CASSPGTGMTYNEQFF.

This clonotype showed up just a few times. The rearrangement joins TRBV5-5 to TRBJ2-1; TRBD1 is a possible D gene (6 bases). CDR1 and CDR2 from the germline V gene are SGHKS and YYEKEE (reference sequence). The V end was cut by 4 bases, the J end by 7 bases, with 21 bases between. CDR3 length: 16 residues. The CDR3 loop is CASSRLGDMRGNEQFF. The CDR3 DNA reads TGTGCCAGCAGCCGGCTGGGGGACATGAGGGGTAATGAGCAGTTCTTC.

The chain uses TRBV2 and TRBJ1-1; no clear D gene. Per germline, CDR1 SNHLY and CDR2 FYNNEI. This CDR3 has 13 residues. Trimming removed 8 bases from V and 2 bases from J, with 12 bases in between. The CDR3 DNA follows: TGTGCCAGCCGACTGGGAGTCAACACTGAAGCTTTCTTT. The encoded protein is CASRLGVNTEAFF.

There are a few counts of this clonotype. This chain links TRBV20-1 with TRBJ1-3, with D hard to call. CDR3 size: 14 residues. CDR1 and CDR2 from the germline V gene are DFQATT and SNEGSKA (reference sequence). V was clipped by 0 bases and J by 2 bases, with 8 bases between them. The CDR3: CSAREGMAGNTIYF. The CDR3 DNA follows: TGCAGTGCTAGAGAGGGGATGGCTGGAAACACCATATATTTT.

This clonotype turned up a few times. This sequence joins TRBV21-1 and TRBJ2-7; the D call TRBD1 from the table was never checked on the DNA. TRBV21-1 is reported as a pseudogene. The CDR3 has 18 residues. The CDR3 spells CASSKEDTDPYLLYEQYV. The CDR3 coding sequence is TGTGCCAGCAGCAAAGAGGACACCGACCCCTACCTCCTATACGAGCAGTACGTC.

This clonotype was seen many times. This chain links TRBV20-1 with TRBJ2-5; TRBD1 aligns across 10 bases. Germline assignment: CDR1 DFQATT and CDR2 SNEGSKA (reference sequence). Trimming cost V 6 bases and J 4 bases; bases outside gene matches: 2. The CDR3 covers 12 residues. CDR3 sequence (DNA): TGCAGTGCCCGGACAGGGGGAGAGACCCAGTACTTC. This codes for CSARTGGETQYF.

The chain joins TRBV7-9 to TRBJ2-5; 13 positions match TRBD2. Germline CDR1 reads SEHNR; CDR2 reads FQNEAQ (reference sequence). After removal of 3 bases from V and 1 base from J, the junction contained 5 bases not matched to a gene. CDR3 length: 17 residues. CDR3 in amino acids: CASSLTSGGYLQETQYF. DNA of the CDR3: TGTGCCAGCAGCTTGACTAGCGGGGGGTACCTCCAAGAGACCCAGTACTTC.

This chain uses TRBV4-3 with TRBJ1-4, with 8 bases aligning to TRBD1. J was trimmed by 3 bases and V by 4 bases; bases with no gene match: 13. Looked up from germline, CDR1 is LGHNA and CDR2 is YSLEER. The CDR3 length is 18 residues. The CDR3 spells CASSRRTGLSLSNEKLFF. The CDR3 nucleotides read TGCGCCAGCAGCCGGCGGACAGGGCTAAGTTTGTCTAATGAAAAACTGTTTTTT.

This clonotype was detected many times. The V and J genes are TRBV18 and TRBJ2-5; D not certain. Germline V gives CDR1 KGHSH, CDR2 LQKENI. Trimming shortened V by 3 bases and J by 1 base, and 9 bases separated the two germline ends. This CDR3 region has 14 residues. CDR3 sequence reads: CASSPPAVQETQYF. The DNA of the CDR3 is TGTGCCAGCTCACCGCCGGCGGTCCAAGAGACCCAGTACTTC.

CDR3 DNA sequence: TGTGCCATCAGTGATTTGGGGGCGGCCACCGGGGAGCTGTTTTTT. This gives the protein CAISDLGAATGELFF. The chain couples TRBV10-3 to TRBJ2-2, with a tentative D call TRBD1 (6 bases). The CDR3 runs 15 residues. Germline V gene sequence: CDR1 ENHRY, CDR2 SYGVKD. Between the trimmed V and J ends, which lost 3 bases and 4 bases, there was a span of 12 bases.

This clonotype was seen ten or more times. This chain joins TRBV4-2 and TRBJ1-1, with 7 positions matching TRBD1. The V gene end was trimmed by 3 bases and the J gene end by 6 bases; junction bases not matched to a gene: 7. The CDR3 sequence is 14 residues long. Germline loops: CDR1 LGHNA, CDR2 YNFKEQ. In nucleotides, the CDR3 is TGTGCCAGCAGCCAGGCCGGGACAGACGCTGAAGCTTTCTTT. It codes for CASSQAGTDAEAFF.

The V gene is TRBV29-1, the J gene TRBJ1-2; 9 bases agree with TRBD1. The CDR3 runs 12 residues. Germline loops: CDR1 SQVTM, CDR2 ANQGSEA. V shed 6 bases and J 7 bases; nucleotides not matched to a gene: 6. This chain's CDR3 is CSVVTGGSGYTF. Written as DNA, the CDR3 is TGCAGCGTGGTGACAGGGGGAAGTGGCTACACCTTC.

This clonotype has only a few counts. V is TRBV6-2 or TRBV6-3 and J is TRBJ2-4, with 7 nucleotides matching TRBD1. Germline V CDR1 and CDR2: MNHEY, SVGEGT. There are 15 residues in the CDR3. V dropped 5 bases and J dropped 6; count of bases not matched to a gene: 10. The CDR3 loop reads CASSTRDSRRNIQYF. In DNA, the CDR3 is TGTGCCAGCAGTACCCGGGACAGCCGAAGAAACATTCAGTACTTC.

The CDR3: CAISRDSSSYNEQFF. The CDR3 DNA sequence: TGTGCCATCAGCAGGGACAGTAGCTCCTACAATGAGCAGTTCTTC. This chain links TRBV10-3 with TRBJ2-1; 7 nucleotides line up with TRBD1. Germline CDR1 is ENHRY and CDR2 is SYGVKD. The CDR3 is 15 residues long. The J segment lost 0 bases and the V segment lost 6 bases, leaving 5 bases of the junction unmatched.

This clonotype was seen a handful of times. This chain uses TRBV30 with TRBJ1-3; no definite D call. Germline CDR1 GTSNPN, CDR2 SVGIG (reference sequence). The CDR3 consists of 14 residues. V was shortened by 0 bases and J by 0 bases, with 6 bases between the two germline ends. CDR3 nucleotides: TGTGCCTGGAGTGTACGTAGCTCTGGAAACACCATATATTTT. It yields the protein CAWSVRSSGNTIYF.

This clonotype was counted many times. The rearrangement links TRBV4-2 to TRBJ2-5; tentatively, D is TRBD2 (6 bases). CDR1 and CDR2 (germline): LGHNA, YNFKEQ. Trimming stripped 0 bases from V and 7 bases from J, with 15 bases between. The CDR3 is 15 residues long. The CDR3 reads CASSQEGPAGLTQYF. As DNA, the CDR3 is TGTGCCAGCAGCCAAGAGGGCCCGGCGGGGTTGACCCAGTACTTC.

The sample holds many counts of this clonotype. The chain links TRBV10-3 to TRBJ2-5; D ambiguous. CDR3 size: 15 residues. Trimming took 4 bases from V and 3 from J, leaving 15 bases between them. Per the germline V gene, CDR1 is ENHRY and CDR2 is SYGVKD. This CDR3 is CAISGPDGMKETQYF. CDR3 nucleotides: TGTGCCATCAGTGGACCGGATGGGATGAAAGAGACCCAGTACTTC.

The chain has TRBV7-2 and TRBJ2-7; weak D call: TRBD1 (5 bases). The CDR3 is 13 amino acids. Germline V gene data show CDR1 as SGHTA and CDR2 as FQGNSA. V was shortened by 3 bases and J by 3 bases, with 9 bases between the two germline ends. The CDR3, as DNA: TGTGCCAGCAGCTTTATTAGGGGCTACGAGCAGTACTTC. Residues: CASSFIRGYEQYF.

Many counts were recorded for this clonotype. The CDR3 here is CASSLGGVGNGEDEAFF. In DNA form, the CDR3 reads TGTGCCAGCAGCTTAGGCGGGGTGGGCAATGGGGAAGATGAAGCTTTCTTT. V is TRBV7-9 and J is TRBJ1-1; D remains unclear. Trimming removed 1 base from V and 7 bases from J, with 22 bases in between. Germline-derived CDR1 and CDR2 are SEHNR and FQNEAQ (reference sequence). The CDR3 has 17 residues.

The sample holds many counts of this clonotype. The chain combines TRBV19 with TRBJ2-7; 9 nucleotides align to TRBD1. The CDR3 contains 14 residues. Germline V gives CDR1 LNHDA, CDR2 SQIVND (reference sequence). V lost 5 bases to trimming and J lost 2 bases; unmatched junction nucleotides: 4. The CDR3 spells CASSFGTGTYEQYF. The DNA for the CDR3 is TGTGCCAGTAGTTTTGGGACAGGGACCTACGAGCAGTACTTC.